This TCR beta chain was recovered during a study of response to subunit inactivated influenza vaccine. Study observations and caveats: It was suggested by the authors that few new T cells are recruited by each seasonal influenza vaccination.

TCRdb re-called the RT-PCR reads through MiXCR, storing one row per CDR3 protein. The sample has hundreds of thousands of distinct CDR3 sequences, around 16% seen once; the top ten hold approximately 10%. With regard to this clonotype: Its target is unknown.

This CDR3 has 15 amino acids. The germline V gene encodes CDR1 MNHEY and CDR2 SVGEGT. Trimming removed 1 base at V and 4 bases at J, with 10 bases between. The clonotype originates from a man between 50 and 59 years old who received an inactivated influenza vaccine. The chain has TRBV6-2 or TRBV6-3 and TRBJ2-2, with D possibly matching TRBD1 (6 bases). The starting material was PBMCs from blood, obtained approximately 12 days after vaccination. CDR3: CASSYFRGSTGELFF. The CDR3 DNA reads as TGTGCCAGCAGTTACTTCAGGGGAAGCACCGGGGAGCTGTTTTTT.